This T cell receptor beta chain was sequenced during a study of T cell repertoires in cytomegalovirus infection (dated by TCRdb to between 2017 and 2020). The study in broad terms: The HLA type of each donor mattered for the analysis, because public TCR beta signatures pointed to carriage of CMV infection along with the matching HLA type. Points the paper makes about the study in general: In both this cohort and an independent cohort of some 350 donors, the cumulative frequency of public TCR beta family members distinguished carriers of CMV infection plus the relevant HLA type. The ex vivo response was dominated by HLA-C-restricted CMV-specific TCR beta clonotypes, which also provided the single most frequent clonotype in two of eight donors.

Instrument on record: Illumina HiSeq 1500. The public reads were reanalyzed by TCRdb: fastp trimming at Q25, MiXCR alignment, in-frame beta chains only. One record per CDR3 amino acid sequence lists the most common genes and DNA. The sample contains about 97,000 distinct CDR3 sequences, approximately 15% of them found a single time. Less than 10% of the sample is in the top ten clones. In the germline V gene, CDR1 corresponds to SGHVS and CDR2 to FQNEAQ. From the cysteine up to the phenylalanine, the CDR3 has a length of 15 residues. CDR3 DNA is the only sequence kept; it has 45 bases, read in frame from the first base. Concerning this clonotype itself: Its cognate antigen has yet to be identified. A read error is possible here, since a much larger clone lies one base away.

The V and J genes are TRBV7-8 and TRBJ2-1; the D gene remains uncertain. Sequencing input: PBMCs. The sequence was collected from a human donor in good health (CMV status not recorded). Some clones in this sample may be carry-over from other donors' samples. Read as DNA, the sequence is TGTGCCAGCAGCTTAAATCGTATCGCCTACAAGGAGCAGTTCTTC. This codes for CASSLNRIAYKEQFF.